Detailed here is one TCR beta chain. The target antigen is unknown. The sample is drawn from a study of regulatory and conventional T cells in RAG deficiency. Study outcomes and limitations: Omenn patients showed >90% Treg-Tconv overlap and shorter CDR3 lengths. These Omenn syndrome Treg sorts may hold peripherally activated cells instead.

The repertoire was sequenced with immunoSEQ multiplex PCR; TCRdb's copy has only in-frame clones and lacks some. The sample records about 30,000 clones, around 96% being singletons. Genomic DNA came from blood conventional CD4+ T cells gated CD25-low CD127-high. The length of the CDR3 is 17 residues. Germline V CDR1 and CDR2: KGHSH, LQKENI. The V gene lost 6 bases and the J gene lost 1 base, with 21 bases spanning the gap. This same sample was also taken into another study, of regulatory T cells. Turning to that study: Primers: 52 TRBV forward and 13 TRBJ reverse. Skewed V and J usage and few unique V-J pairs marked patient repertoires, most in Tregs.

This clonotype was sampled from a human donor in good health. What was sequenced was CD25- CD4+ T cells sorted from blood. This chain uses TRBV18 with TRBJ1-1; TRBD1 might be the D (6 bases). The CDR3 loop is CASSPGQRMTSNTEAFF. CDR3 sequence (DNA): TGTGCCAGCTCTCCTGGACAGAGAATGACTTCGAACACTGAAGCTTTCTTT.